Below are 25 T cell receptor beta chains sequenced from a single sample in a study of blood T cell repertoires in COVID-19. Profiling relied on immunoSEQ multiplex PCR, and the TCRdb table lists in-frame clones only, not all of them. The sample consists of over 65,000 clones, 90% of them appearing once. The sequenced sample was peripheral blood. Receptor source: an elderly woman with acute or convalescent COVID-19.

There are a few counts of this clone. J is TRBJ2-3 and V is TRBV6-5; possible D gene TRBD1, 6 bases. The V gene lost 5 bases and the J gene lost 3 bases, with 15 bases spanning the gap. The CDR3 extends over 15 amino acids. Per germline, CDR1 MNHEY and CDR2 SVGAGI. For the CDR3, the DNA is TGTGCCAGCAGTCAGCGCAACAGGGCTACAGATACGCAGTATTTT. This gives the protein CASSQRNRATDTQYF.

The chain employs TRBV6-5 and TRBJ1-2, with 9 bases matching TRBD1. Unmatched junction bases numbered 7, after V lost 6 bases and J lost 8 bases. The V gene's germline CDR1 is MNHEY and CDR2 SVGAGI. This CDR3 region has 13 residues. This CDR3 is CASSNTGGFGYTF. The CDR3 DNA sequence: TGTGCCAGCAGCAACACAGGGGGCTTCGGCTACACCTTC.

V gene TRBV6-5 combines with J gene TRBJ1-1; D is possibly TRBD1 (5 bases). V lost 6 bases and J lost 0, with 11 bases in between. This CDR3 has 14 amino acids. Germline CDR1 and CDR2: MNHEY and SVGAGI. The CDR3 DNA reads TGTGCCAGCAGCCACCGACAGATGAACACTGAAGCTTTCTTT. Encoded protein: CASSHRQMNTEAFF.

The rearrangement links TRBV3-1 (or the pseudogene TRBV3-2) to TRBJ1-2; D is unclear. The CDR3 consists of 13 residues. V lost 1 base, J lost 2 bases, and 5 bases lay in between. Per the germline V gene, CDR1 is LGHDT and CDR2 is YNNKEL (reference sequence). The CDR3 loop reads CASSQVLNYGYTF. The CDR3 bases are TGTGCCAGCAGCCAAGTACTCAACTATGGCTACACCTTC.

The chain has TRBV5-1 and TRBJ1-4; D is ambiguous. Germline V CDR1 and CDR2: SGHRS, YFSETQ. Trimming pared 3 bases from V and 5 bases from J, leaving 14 bases between. The CDR3 has 15 residues. CDR3 nucleotides: TGCGCCAGCAGCTCGGAACTCGGCGGCAATGAAAAACTGTTTTTT. This translates into CASSSELGGNEKLFF.

The chain is built from TRBV3-1 (or the pseudogene TRBV3-2) and TRBJ2-1; 14 positions agree with TRBD2. Germline V gene lookup returns CDR1 LGHDT and CDR2 YNNKEL (reference sequence). CDR3 length: 17 amino acids. V lost 2 bases and J lost 5; bases outside the gene matches: 5. The CDR3 here is CASSQLPGLAGDNEQFF. The DNA for the CDR3 is TGTGCCAGCAGCCAATTACCGGGACTAGCGGGAGACAATGAGCAGTTCTTC.

The J gene is TRBJ2-7, the V gene TRBV7-2; 14 bases fit TRBD2. This CDR3 region has 16 residues. Per the germline V gene, CDR1 is SGHTA and CDR2 is FQGNSA. J lost 0 bases, V lost 5 bases, and 3 bases had no gene match. The CDR3 loop is CASSPGLAGVSYEQYF. The CDR3 DNA follows: TGTGCCAGCAGCCCGGGACTAGCGGGGGTCTCCTACGAGCAGTACTTC. Filled out from reference TRBV7-2 and TRBJ2-7, the complete variable domain reads GAGVSQSPSNKVTEKGKDVELRCDPISGHTALYWYRQSLGQGLEFLIYFQGNSAPDKSGLPSDRFSAERTGGSVSTLTIQRTQQEDSAVYLCASSPGLAGVSYEQYFGPGTRLTVT.

The rearrangement links TRBV6-5 to TRBJ1-5, with D possibly matching TRBD1 (5 bases). Germline CDR1 is MNHEY and CDR2 is SVGAGI. V was trimmed by 7 bases and J by 2 bases, leaving 12 bases between them. This CDR3 has 14 residues. In nucleotides, the CDR3 is TGTGCCAGCAATCAACAGGTAGGCAATCAGCCCCAGCATTTT. It yields the protein CASNQQVGNQPQHF.

J is TRBJ1-2 and V is TRBV6-5; possibly TRBD1 for D (5 bases). Germline V gives CDR1 MNHEY, CDR2 SVGAGI. This CDR3 region has 11 residues. Trimming took off 5 bases at V and 5 bases at J, with 6 bases between the two ends. The CDR3 coding sequence is TGTGCCAGCAGTCCAGGGTATGGCTACACCTTC. Amino acids: CASSPGYGYTF.

The gene calls are TRBV19 and TRBJ2-3, with TRBD1 as a possible D gene (7 bases). Germline CDR1 is LNHDA and CDR2 is SQIVND (reference sequence). V was clipped by 5 bases and J by 4 bases, with 13 bases between them. This CDR3 has 14 residues. The CDR3 here is CASSLATGPDTQYF. The DNA for the CDR3 is TGTGCCAGTAGTCTAGCGACAGGGCCAGATACGCAGTATTTT. Complete variable domain (other parts from reference TRBV19 and TRBJ2-3): DGGITQSPKYLFRKEGQNVTLSCEQNLNHDAMYWYRQDPGQGLRLIYYSQIVNDFQKGDIAEGYSVSREKKESFPLTVTSAQKNPTAFYLCASSLATGPDTQYFGPGTRLTVL.

The chain is built from TRBV24-1 and TRBJ2-3; tentative D call: TRBD1 (6 bases). Germline CDR1 is KGHDR and CDR2 is SFDVKD. The CDR3 sequence is 16 residues long. The V gene lost 2 bases and the J gene lost 0 bases, with 11 bases spanning the gap. As DNA, the CDR3 is TGTGCCACCAGTGATTCCGGGACACCTAGCACAGATACGCAGTATTTT. This translates into CATSDSGTPSTDTQYF.

The chain recombines TRBV28 with TRBJ1-3; no reliable D call. From germline, CDR1 is MDHEN and CDR2 SYDVKM. V shed 2 bases and J shed 8 bases, with 13 bases lying between them. The CDR3 has 14 amino acids. DNA for the CDR3: TGTGCCAGCAGTTTAATACAAGGCCGGGACACCATATATTTT. Translated, it gives CASSLIQGRDTIYF.

V is TRBV2 and J is TRBJ2-1; 12 nucleotides line up with TRBD2. This CDR3 spans 15 amino acids. CDR1 SNHLY and CDR2 FYNNEI come from the germline V gene. V was pared by 6 bases and J by 3 bases, with 3 bases of the junction left unmatched. The CDR3 DNA sequence: TGTGCCAGCAGGGAGACTAGCGGGAGCTACAATGAGCAGTTCTTC. It yields the protein CASRETSGSYNEQFF.

The rearrangement links TRBV10-3 to TRBJ2-2, with D maybe TRBD2 (6 bases). Germline lookup yields CDR1 ENHRY and CDR2 SYGVKD. The V gene lost 7 bases and the J gene lost 1 base, with 16 bases spanning the gap. CDR3 length: 16 amino acids. The CDR3 region is CAITPGGTLNTGELFF. Written as DNA, the CDR3 is TGTGCCATCACCCCGGGCGGGACCTTGAACACCGGGGAGCTGTTTTTT.

This clone was seen a single time. The chain uses TRBV5-1 and TRBJ2-7, with TRBD1 matching over 10 bases. Per the germline V gene, CDR1 is SGHRS and CDR2 is YFSETQ. V shed 0 bases and J 6 bases; nucleotides not matched to a gene: 0. The CDR3 extends over 13 amino acids. The CDR3 loop reads CASSLGDRGEQYF. For the CDR3, the DNA is TGCGCCAGCAGCTTGGGGGACAGGGGCGAGCAGTACTTC.

The genes are TRBV25-1 and TRBJ2-4; D not certain. With 2 bases removed from V and 1 base from J, the gap between germline ends came to 15 bases. Per the germline V gene, CDR1 is MGHDK and CDR2 is SYGVNS. This CDR3 has 17 amino acids. The CDR3 DNA reads as TGTGCCAGCAGTGAACAACCCCCCACCCGGGCCAAAAACATTCAGTACTTC. Translation gives CASSEQPPTRAKNIQYF.

This clone was detected a few times. V is TRBV28 and J is TRBJ1-5, with TRBD1 matching over 10 bases. This CDR3 is built from 19 residues. Per germline, CDR1 MDHEN and CDR2 SYDVKM. V trimming: 3 bases; J trimming: 1 base; junction bases outside the gene matches: 12. Here the CDR3 reads CASSFTTWDRGESNQPQHF. DNA for the CDR3: TGTGCCAGCAGTTTCACCACATGGGACAGGGGAGAGAGCAATCAGCCCCAGCATTTT.

The chain couples TRBV7-9 to TRBJ1-1; tentatively, D is TRBD1 (5 bases). There are 16 residues in the CDR3. Trimming took 1 base from V and 4 from J, leaving 16 bases between them. Looked up from germline, CDR1 is SEHNR and CDR2 is FQNEAQ (reference sequence). Here the CDR3 reads CASSLDIGQGGTEAFF. For the CDR3, the DNA is TGTGCCAGCAGCTTAGATATCGGGCAGGGAGGCACTGAAGCTTTCTTT. Complete variable domain (other parts from reference TRBV7-9 and TRBJ1-1): DTGVSQNPRHKITKRGQNVTFRCDPISEHNRLYWYRQTLGQGPEFLTYFQNEAQLEKSRLLSDRFSAERPKGSFSTLEIQRTEQGDSAMYLCASSLDIGQGGTEAFFGQGTRLTVV.

This chain uses TRBV5-4 with TRBJ2-7, with 10 positions matching TRBD1. V shed 5 bases and J 2 bases; nucleotides not matched to a gene: 7. The CDR3 has 15 amino acids. CDR1 and CDR2 (germline): SGHNT, YYREEE (reference sequence). The CDR3 nucleotides are TGTGCCAGCAGATCCGGGACAGGGGAAGCCTACGAGCAGTACTTC. This codes for CASRSGTGEAYEQYF. Together with reference TRBV5-4 and TRBJ2-7, the CDR3 gives the full variable domain: ETGVTQSPTHLIKTRGQQVTLRCSSQSGHNTVSWYQQALGQGPQFIFQYYREEENGRGNFPPRFSGLQFPNYSSELNVNALELDDSALYLCASRSGTGEAYEQYFGPGTRLTVT.

The J gene is TRBJ1-5, the V gene TRBV19; D may be TRBD1 (6 bases). CDR1 and CDR2 from the germline V gene are LNHDA and SQIVND (reference sequence). There are 15 residues in the CDR3. The ends were cut back, 4 bases at V and 6 bases at J, with 16 bases in the middle. The CDR3 here is CASSTRTAPGQPQHF. The CDR3 DNA follows: TGTGCCAGTAGTACAAGGACAGCGCCGGGTCAGCCCCAGCATTTT.

The rearrangement joins TRBV5-4 to TRBJ2-6, with D perhaps matching TRBD2 (5 bases). V gave up 4 bases and J gave up 4 bases, with 9 bases separating them. The CDR3 is 14 amino acids. Germline assignment: CDR1 SGHNT and CDR2 YYREEE (reference sequence). CDR3 residues: CASSDPGGANVLTF. CDR3 in DNA: TGTGCCAGCAGCGACCCGGGGGGGGCCAACGTCCTGACTTTC.

This chain links TRBV18 with TRBJ1-5; 9 nucleotides line up with TRBD1. Germline CDR1 is KGHSH and CDR2 is LQKENI. V dropped 3 bases and J dropped 4; count of bases not matched to a gene: 1. The CDR3 has 14 residues. The chain's CDR3 is CASSPTGGNQPQHF. The CDR3 bases are TGTGCCAGCTCACCGACAGGGGGTAATCAGCCCCAGCATTTT.

This clone appeared a single time. V usage is TRBV19 and J usage is TRBJ2-3, with TRBD1 as a possible D gene (5 bases). V was pared by 5 bases and J by 0 bases, with 12 bases between. Germline loops: CDR1 LNHDA, CDR2 SQIVND (reference sequence). The CDR3 is 15 residues long. The CDR3 region is CASSAGSLSTDTQYF. As DNA, the CDR3 is TGTGCCAGTAGTGCAGGGTCCCTCAGCACAGATACGCAGTATTTT.

This sequence joins TRBV5-1 and TRBJ2-7; 11 bases map to TRBD2. With 4 bases clipped from V and 2 bases from J, the junction kept 8 bases outside the gene matches. From germline, CDR1 is SGHRS and CDR2 YFSETQ. CDR3 length equals 16 residues. The CDR3 sequence: CASSASSGGLTYEQYF. The CDR3 DNA sequence: TGCGCCAGCAGCGCCTCTAGCGGGGGGCTGACCTACGAGCAGTACTTC.

The V gene is TRBV5-4, the J gene TRBJ2-1, with 12 nucleotides matching TRBD2. Germline CDR1 and CDR2: SGHNT and YYREEE (reference sequence). The CDR3 has 14 amino acids. With V trimmed by 3 bases and J by 8 bases, 3 bases remained unmatched. CDR3 region: CASSWRTSGDEQFF. CDR3 sequence (DNA): TGTGCCAGCAGCTGGCGGACTAGCGGGGATGAGCAGTTCTTC.